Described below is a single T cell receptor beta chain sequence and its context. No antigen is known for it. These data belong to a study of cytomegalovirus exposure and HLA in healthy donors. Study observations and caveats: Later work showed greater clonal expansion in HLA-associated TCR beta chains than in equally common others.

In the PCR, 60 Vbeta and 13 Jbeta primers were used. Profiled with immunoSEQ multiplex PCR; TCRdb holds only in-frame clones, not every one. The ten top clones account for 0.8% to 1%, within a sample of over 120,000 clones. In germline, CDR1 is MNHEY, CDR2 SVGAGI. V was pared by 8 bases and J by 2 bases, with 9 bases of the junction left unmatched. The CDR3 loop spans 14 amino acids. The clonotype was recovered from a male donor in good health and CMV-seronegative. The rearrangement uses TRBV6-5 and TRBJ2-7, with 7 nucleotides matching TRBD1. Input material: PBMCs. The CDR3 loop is CASSQGVGTYEQYF. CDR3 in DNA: TGTGCCAGCTCGCAGGGGGTGGGGACCTACGAGCAGTACTTC.